The rows below give T cell receptor beta chains drawn from one sample of a study of T cell clonotyping in hematopoietic cell transplantation. Produced via immunoSEQ multiplex PCR; TCRdb's table is partial and in-frame only. The sample shows fewer than 15,000 clones, approximately 88% of them seen only once. Sequences were derived from peripheral blood mononuclear cells, sampled before stem cell transplant. The receptors here all came from a man in his sixties with acute myeloid leukemia. Some clones in this sample may be carry-over from other donors' samples. CDR3s include the opening cysteine and the closing phenylalanine or tryptophan. A D gene is named only where the DNA matches it firmly. The size field is filled for only some rows; it gives once, few, many or a size class.

j_call | d_call | v_call | clone_size | cdr3_aa | cdr3_nt
TRBJ2-7 | - | TRBV19 | once | CASSMSSLPEQYF | TGTGCCAGTAGTATGTCCTCTCTCCCGGAGCAGTACTTC
TRBJ1-1 | - | TRBV7-9 | - | CASKAGGYGVNTEAFF | TGTGCCAGCAAGGCCGGGGGATATGGGGTGAACACTGAAGCTTTCTTT
TRBJ2-3 | TRBD2 | TRBV13 | few | CASSFTSGRMKDTQYF | TGTGCCAGCAGCTTTACTAGCGGGAGGATGAAAGATACGCAGTATTTT
TRBJ2-5 | - | TRBV5-4 | - | CASSFEETQYF | TGTGCCAGCAGCTTCGAAGAGACCCAGTACTTC
TRBJ2-1 | TRBD2 | TRBV7-6 | - | CASSSTQGLAGDEQFF | TGTGCCAGCAGTTCCACACAGGGACTAGCGGGAGATGAGCAGTTCTTC
TRBJ1-3 | - | TRBV5-4 | - | CASSSGRSSGNTIYF | TGTGCCAGCAGCTCAGGACGGAGCTCTGGAAACACCATATATTTT
TRBJ2-1 | - | TRBV11-2 | - | CASSLDRNLGEQFF | TGTGCCAGCAGCTTAGATCGGAACCTCGGAGAGCAGTTCTTC
TRBJ2-1 | - | TRBV2 | - | CASSDRVRMNEQFF | TGTGCCAGCAGTGACAGGGTGAGGATGAATGAGCAGTTCTTC
TRBJ1-1 | TRBD1 | TRBV2 | - | CASSPQGPTEAFF | TGTGCCAGCAGTCCACAGGGGCCCACTGAAGCTTTCTTT
TRBJ1-2 | - | TRBV29-1 | few | CSVEDTGSRGYTF | TGCAGCGTTGAAGATACGGGATCTCGTGGCTACACCTTC
TRBJ1-2 | - | TRBV5-4 | few | CASSLNYGYTF | TGTGCCAGCAGCCTAAACTATGGCTACACCTTC
TRBJ1-2 | TRBD1 | TRBV7-7 | - | CASSLGSRGPTYGYTF | TGTGCTAGCAGCTTAGGGTCCAGGGGGCCTACATATGGCTACACCTTC
TRBJ1-1 | TRBD1 | TRBV2 | - | CASSGQGFDNTEAFF | TGTGCCAGCAGTGGACAGGGGTTTGACAACACTGAAGCTTTCTTT
TRBJ2-3 | - | TRBV7-8 | - | CASSTGLGSADTQYF | TGTGCCAGCAGCACGGGACTTGGGAGCGCAGATACGCAGTATTTT
TRBJ2-1 | TRBD2 | TRBV6-5 | - | CASSYDGGAYNEQFF | TGTGCCAGCAGTTACGACGGGGGGGCCTACAATGAGCAGTTCTTC
TRBJ1-1 | - | TRBV9 | - | CASSRNTEAFF | TGTGCCAGCAGTCGGAACACTGAAGCTTTCTTT
TRBJ1-6 | - | TRBV21-1 | - | CASSKVAFRPYGFSPLHF | TGTGCCAGCAGCAAAGTCGCGTTTCGACCCTACGGATTTTCACCCCTCCACTTT
TRBJ2-5 | TRBD1 | TRBV7-9 | - | CASSLEGQGMETQYF | TGTGCCAGCAGCCTAGAAGGACAGGGCATGGAGACCCAGTACTTC
TRBJ1-5 | - | TRBV6-1 | once | CASIGAHYSNQPQHF | TGTGCCAGCATCGGAGCCCACTATAGCAATCAGCCCCAGCATTTT
TRBJ2-1 | - | TRBV5-1 | - | CASSLQDSGVDEQFF | TGCGCCAGCAGCCTCCAGGACAGTGGGGTCGATGAGCAGTTCTTC
TRBJ1-2 | - | TRBV29-1 | - | CSVEGQGGSGGYTF | TGCAGCGTTGAAGGTCAGGGTGGCTCGGGTGGCTACACCTTC
TRBJ1-5 | - | TRBV10-2 | - | CASSEGDNQPQHF | TGCGCCAGCAGTGAGGGCGACAATCAGCCCCAGCATTTT
TRBJ2-7 | - | TRBV25-1 | - | CASSDPNAYEQYF | TGTGCCAGCAGTGATCCGAACGCCTACGAGCAGTACTTC
TRBJ1-5 | - | TRBV6-1 | - | CASRGRHGRNQPQHF | TGTGCCAGCAGAGGGCGACATGGTCGCAATCAGCCCCAGCATTTT
TRBJ2-7 | TRBD1 | TRBV7-6 | - | CASSVGQGGDEQYF | TGTGCCAGCAGCGTGGGACAGGGGGGAGACGAGCAGTACTTC
TRBJ1-1 | - | TRBV27 | - | CASLPGRPNTEAFF | TGTGCCAGCCTCCCCGGGAGGCCCAACACTGAAGCTTTCTTT
TRBJ1-1 | - | TRBV6-5 | - | CASSYSVSDTEAFF | TGTGCCAGCAGTTACTCAGTGAGCGACACTGAAGCTTTCTTT
TRBJ2-7 | TRBD1 | TRBV11-2 | - | CASSRDRGPHEQYF | TGTGCCAGCAGCCGCGACAGGGGGCCCCACGAGCAGTACTTC
TRBJ2-3 | TRBD1 | TRBV4-2 | - | CASSSSLTGWKYF | TGTGCCAGCAGCAGCTCACTGACAGGGTGGAAGTATTTT
TRBJ1-6 | TRBD1 | TRBV5-4 | - | CASSPGQGAQGSPLHF | TGTGCCAGCAGTCCGGGACAGGGGGCGCAAGGCTCACCCCTCCACTTT